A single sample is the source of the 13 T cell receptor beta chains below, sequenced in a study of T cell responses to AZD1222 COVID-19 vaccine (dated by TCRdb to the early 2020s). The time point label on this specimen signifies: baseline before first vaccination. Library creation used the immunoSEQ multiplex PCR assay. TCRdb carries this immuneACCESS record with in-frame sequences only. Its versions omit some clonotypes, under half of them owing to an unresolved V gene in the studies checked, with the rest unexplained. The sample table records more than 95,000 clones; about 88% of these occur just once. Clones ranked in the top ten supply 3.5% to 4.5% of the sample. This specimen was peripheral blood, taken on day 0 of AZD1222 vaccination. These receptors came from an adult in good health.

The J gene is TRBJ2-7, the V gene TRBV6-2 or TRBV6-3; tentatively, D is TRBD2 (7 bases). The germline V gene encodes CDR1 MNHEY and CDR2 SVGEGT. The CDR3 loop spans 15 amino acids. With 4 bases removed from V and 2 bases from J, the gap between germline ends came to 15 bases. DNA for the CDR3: TGTGCCAGCAGTTCCCAAGGAGGGGGGGCCTACGAGCAGTACTTC. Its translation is CASSSQGGGAYEQYF.

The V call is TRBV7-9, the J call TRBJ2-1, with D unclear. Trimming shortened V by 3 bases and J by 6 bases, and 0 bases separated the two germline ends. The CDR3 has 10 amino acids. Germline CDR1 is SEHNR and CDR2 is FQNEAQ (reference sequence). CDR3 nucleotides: TGTGCCAGCAGCTTCAATGAGCAGTTCTTC. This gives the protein CASSFNEQFF.

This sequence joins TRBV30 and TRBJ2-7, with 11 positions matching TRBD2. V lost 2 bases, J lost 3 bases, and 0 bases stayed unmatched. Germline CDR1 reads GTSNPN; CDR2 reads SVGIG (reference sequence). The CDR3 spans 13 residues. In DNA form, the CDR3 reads TGTGCCTGGAGTCTAGCGGGAGGCTACGAGCAGTACTTC. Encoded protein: CAWSLAGGYEQYF.

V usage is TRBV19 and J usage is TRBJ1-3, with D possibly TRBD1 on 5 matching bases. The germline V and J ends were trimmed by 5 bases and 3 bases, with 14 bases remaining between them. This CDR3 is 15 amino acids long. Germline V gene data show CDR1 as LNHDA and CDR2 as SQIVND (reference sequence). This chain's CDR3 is CASSSDRSFGNTIYF. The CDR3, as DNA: TGTGCCAGTAGTTCCGACAGAAGCTTTGGAAACACCATATATTTT.

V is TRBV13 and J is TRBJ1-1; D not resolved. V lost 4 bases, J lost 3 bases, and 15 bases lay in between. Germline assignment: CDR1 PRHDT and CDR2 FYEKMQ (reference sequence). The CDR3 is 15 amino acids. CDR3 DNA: TGTGCCAGCAGCTCTCCGGGGAGTGGAGACACTGAAGCTTTCTTT. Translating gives CASSSPGSGDTEAFF.

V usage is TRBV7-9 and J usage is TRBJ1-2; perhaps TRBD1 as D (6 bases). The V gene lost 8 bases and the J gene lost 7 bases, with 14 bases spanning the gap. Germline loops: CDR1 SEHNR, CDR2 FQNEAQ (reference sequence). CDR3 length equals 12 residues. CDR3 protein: CASPTGPGGYTF. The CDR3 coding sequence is TGTGCCAGCCCGACAGGTCCAGGTGGCTACACCTTC.

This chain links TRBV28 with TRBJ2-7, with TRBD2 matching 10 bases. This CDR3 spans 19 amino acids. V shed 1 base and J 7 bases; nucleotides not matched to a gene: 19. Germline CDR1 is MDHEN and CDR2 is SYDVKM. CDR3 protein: CASSLSAYFSGRSRGEQYF. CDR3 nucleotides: TGTGCCAGCAGTTTATCAGCTTACTTTAGCGGGAGGTCCAGGGGAGAGCAGTACTTC. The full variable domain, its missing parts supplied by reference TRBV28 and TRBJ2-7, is DVKVTQSSRYLVKRTGEKVFLECVQDMDHENMFWYRQDPGLGLRLIYFSYDVKMKEKGDIPEGYSVSREKKERFSLILESASTNQTSMYLCASSLSAYFSGRSRGEQYFGPGTRLTVT.

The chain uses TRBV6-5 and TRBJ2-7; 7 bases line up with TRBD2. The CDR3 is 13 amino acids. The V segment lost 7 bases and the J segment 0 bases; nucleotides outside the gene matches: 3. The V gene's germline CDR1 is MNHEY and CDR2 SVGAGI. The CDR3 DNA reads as TGTGCCAGCACCCCGGGAGGCTCCTACGAGCAGTACTTC. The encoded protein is CASTPGGSYEQYF.

CDR3 protein: CASSIADRRNSPLHF. For the CDR3, the DNA is TGTGCCAGCAGCATCGCGGACCGTCGAAATTCACCCCTCCACTTT. The chain couples TRBV9 to TRBJ1-6; D remains ambiguous. Germline CDR1 and CDR2: SGDLS and YYNGEE. V gave up 4 bases and J gave up 7 bases, with 15 bases separating them. The CDR3 is 15 amino acids.

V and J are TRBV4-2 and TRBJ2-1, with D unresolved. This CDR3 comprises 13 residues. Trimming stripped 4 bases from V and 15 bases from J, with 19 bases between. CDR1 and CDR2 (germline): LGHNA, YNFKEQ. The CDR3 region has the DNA TGTGCCAGCAGCCCCACAGCTGGCCCCCCCCCGTTCTTC. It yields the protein CASSPTAGPPPFF.

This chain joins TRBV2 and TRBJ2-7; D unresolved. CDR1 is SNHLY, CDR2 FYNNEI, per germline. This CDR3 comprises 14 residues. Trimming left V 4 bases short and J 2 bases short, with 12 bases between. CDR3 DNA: TGTGCCAGCAGTGTACTGTACGCCCCCTACGAGCAGTACTTC. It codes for CASSVLYAPYEQYF.

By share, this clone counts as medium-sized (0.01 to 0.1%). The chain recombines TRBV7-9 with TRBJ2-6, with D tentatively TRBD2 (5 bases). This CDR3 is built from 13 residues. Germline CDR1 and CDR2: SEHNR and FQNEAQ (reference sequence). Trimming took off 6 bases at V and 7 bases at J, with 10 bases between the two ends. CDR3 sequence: CASSTTRANVLTF. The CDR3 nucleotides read TGTGCCAGCAGTACCACTAGAGCCAACGTCCTGACTTTC. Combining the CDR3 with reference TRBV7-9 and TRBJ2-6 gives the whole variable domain DTGVSQNPRHKITKRGQNVTFRCDPISEHNRLYWYRQTLGQGPEFLTYFQNEAQLEKSRLLSDRFSAERPKGSFSTLEIQRTEQGDSAMYLCASSTTRANVLTFGAGSRLTVL.

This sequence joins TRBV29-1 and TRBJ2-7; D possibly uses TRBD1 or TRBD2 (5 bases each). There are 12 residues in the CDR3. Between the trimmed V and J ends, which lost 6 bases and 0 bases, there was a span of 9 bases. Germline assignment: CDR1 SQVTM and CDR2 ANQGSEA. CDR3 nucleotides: TGCAGCGTCTGGGACGCCTCCTACGAGCAGTACTTC. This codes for CSVWDASYEQYF.